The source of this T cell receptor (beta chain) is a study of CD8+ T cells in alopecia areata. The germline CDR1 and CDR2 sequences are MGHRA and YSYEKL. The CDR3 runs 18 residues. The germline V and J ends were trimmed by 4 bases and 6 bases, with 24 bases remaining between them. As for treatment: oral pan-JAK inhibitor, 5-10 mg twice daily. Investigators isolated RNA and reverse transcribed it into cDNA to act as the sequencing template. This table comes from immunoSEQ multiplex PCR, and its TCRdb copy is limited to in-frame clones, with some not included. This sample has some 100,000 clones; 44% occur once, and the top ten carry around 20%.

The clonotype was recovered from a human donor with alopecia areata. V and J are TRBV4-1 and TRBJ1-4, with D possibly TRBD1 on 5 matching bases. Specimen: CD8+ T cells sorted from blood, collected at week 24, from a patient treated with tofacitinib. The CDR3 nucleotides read TGCGCCAGCAGCCCTACTATAAGTTCGGGACGGTCTTATGAAAAACTGTTTTTT. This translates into CASSPTISSGRSYEKLFF.